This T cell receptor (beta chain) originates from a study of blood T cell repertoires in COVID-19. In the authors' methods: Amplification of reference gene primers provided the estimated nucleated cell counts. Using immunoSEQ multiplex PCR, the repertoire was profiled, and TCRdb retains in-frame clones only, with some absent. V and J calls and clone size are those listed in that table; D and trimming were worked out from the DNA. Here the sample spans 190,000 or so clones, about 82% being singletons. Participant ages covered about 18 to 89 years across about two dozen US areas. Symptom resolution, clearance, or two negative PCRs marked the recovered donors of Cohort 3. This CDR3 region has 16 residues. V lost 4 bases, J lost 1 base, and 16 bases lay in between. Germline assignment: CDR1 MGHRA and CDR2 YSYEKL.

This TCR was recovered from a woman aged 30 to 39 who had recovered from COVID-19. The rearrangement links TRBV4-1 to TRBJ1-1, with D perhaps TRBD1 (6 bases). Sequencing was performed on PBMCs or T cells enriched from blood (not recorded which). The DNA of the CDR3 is TGCGCCAGCAGCCTAATAATAACAGGGTCGAACACTGAAGCTTTCTTT. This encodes CASSLIITGSNTEAFF.